A single sample gave rise to the 14 T cell receptor beta chains below, sequenced in a study of graft-versus-host responses after intestinal transplantation. Clones were sequenced by immunoSEQ multiplex PCR, and TCRdb holds only the in-frame ones, with some missing. The sample has 40,000 or so clones; over 90% are singletons. No antigen is known for these receptors. The specimen comprised unstimulated CD8+ T cells sorted from spleen or lymph node cells, sampled before transplant. These receptors all stem from a human donor who was the organ donor for an intestinal transplant.

The chain has TRBV27 and TRBJ2-1; 15 bases match TRBD2. This CDR3 has 15 amino acids. The J segment lost 8 bases and the V segment lost 4 bases, leaving 3 bases of the junction unmatched. The germline CDR1 and CDR2 sequences are MNHEY and SMNVEV (reference sequence). The CDR3, as DNA: TGTGCCAGCAGTTCACGGACTAGCGGGAGGGATGAGCAGTTCTTC. Its protein product is CASSSRTSGRDEQFF.

The rearrangement uses TRBV5-5 and TRBJ2-3; TRBD1 is a possible D gene (5 bases). The ends were cut back, 1 base at V and 7 bases at J, with 16 bases in the middle. The CDR3 has 15 amino acids. CDR1 and CDR2 from the germline V gene are SGHKS and YYEKEE (reference sequence). CDR3 amino acids: CASSLPDQGRHTQYF. The DNA for the CDR3 is TGTGCCAGCAGCTTGCCCGATCAGGGTAGGCATACGCAGTATTTT.

This chain joins TRBV6-4 and TRBJ2-7, with 8 positions matching TRBD2. Germline-derived CDR1 and CDR2 are MRHNA and SNTAGT. This CDR3 is 15 amino acids long. J was trimmed by 3 bases and V by 4 bases; bases with no gene match: 8. The CDR3, as DNA: TGTGCCAGCAGTGGGTTGGGGCGGGAGGACTACGAGCAGTACTTC. Translating gives CASSGLGREDYEQYF.

This chain links TRBV30 with TRBJ2-7; D call uncertain. This CDR3 spans 13 amino acids. With 4 bases removed from V and 4 bases from J, the gap between germline ends came to 14 bases. CDR1 and CDR2 from the germline V gene are GTSNPN and SVGIG (reference sequence). CDR3 DNA sequence: TGTGCCTGGACCTATCCGGGTAGATACGAGCAGTACTTC. It translates to CAWTYPGRYEQYF.

This rearrangement joins TRBV5-1 to TRBJ2-5; 7 nucleotides match TRBD2. J was trimmed by 6 bases and V by 0 bases; bases with no gene match: 5. Germline CDR1 and CDR2: SGHRS and YFSETQ. The CDR3 loop spans 14 amino acids. The CDR3 loop is CASSLAGGWKTQYF. The CDR3 bases are TGCGCCAGCAGCTTGGCGGGGGGTTGGAAGACCCAGTACTTC. Together with reference TRBV5-1 and TRBJ2-5, the CDR3 gives the full variable domain: KAGVTQTPRYLIKTRGQQVTLSCSPISGHRSVSWYQQTPGQGLQFLFEYFSETQRNKGNFPGRFSGRQFSNSRSEMNVSTLELGDSALYLCASSLAGGWKTQYFGPGTRLLVL.

This sequence joins TRBV4-3 and TRBJ2-1; TRBD2 matches at 8 bases. Germline CDR1 is LGHNA and CDR2 is YSLEER. V was pared by 0 bases and J by 6 bases, with 4 bases of the junction left unmatched. The CDR3 runs to 15 residues. CDR3 amino acids: CASSQDSGTSNEQFF. CDR3 sequence (DNA): TGCGCCAGCAGCCAAGATTCCGGGACTAGCAATGAGCAGTTCTTC.

The J gene is TRBJ2-2, the V gene TRBV29-1, with 8 positions matching TRBD2. Germline V gene lookup returns CDR1 SQVTM and CDR2 ANQGSEA. Trimming cost V 7 bases and J 5 bases; bases outside gene matches: 0. The CDR3 is made up of 11 amino acids. The CDR3 DNA reads as TGCAGCGGCGGGAGGACCGGGGAGCTGTTTTTT. Its protein is CSGGRTGELFF.

The chain has TRBV9 and TRBJ2-7; 10 nucleotides align to TRBD1. Germline values: CDR1 SGDLS, CDR2 YYNGEE. The junction had 5 bases not matched to a gene; V was cut back by 0 bases and J by 2 bases. The CDR3 sequence is 16 residues long. CDR3: CASSVAGTGVAYEQYF. CDR3 nucleotide sequence: TGTGCCAGCAGCGTAGCAGGGACAGGGGTGGCCTACGAGCAGTACTTC. The full variable domain, its missing parts supplied by reference TRBV9 and TRBJ2-7, is DSGVTQTPKHLITATGQRVTLRCSPRSGDLSVYWYQQSLDQGLQFLIQYYNGEERAKGNILERFSAQQFPDLHSELNLSSLELGDSALYFCASSVAGTGVAYEQYFGPGTRLTVT.

The gene calls are TRBV7-2 and TRBJ2-1, with 8 bases aligning to TRBD2. V shed 2 bases, J shed 8 bases, and the junction held 5 bases outside the gene matches. Germline V gene sequence: CDR1 SGHTA, CDR2 FQGNSA. The CDR3 spans 14 residues. The CDR3 coding sequence is TGTGCCAGCAGCTTACTCGGCGGGAGGCATGAGCAGTTCTTC. Its translation is CASSLLGGRHEQFF. Variable domain in full (rest from reference TRBV7-2 and TRBJ2-1): GAGVSQSPSNKVTEKGKDVELRCDPISGHTALYWYRQSLGQGLEFLIYFQGNSAPDKSGLPSDRFSAERTGGSVSTLTIQRTQQEDSAVYLCASSLLGGRHEQFFGPGTRLTVL.

The CDR3 DNA reads as TGCGCCAGCAGCTCGACTAGCGCAGATACGCAGTATTTT. Amino acids: CASSSTSADTQYF. V and J are TRBV5-1 and TRBJ2-3; 8 bases map to TRBD2. With 3 bases clipped from V and 4 bases from J, the junction kept 1 base outside the gene matches. CDR1 is SGHRS, CDR2 YFSETQ, per germline. The CDR3 spans 13 residues.

V usage is TRBV2 and J usage is TRBJ1-2, with a tentative D call TRBD1 (5 bases). The germline V gene encodes CDR1 SNHLY and CDR2 FYNNEI. V was cut by 6 bases and J by 4 bases, with 18 bases left in between. The CDR3 runs 15 residues. The CDR3 reads CASRGTLEVGYGYTF. CDR3 bases: TGTGCCAGCAGAGGGACCCTGGAGGTGGGCTATGGCTACACCTTC.

The chain recombines TRBV7-3 with TRBJ2-1; D remains unclear. Germline CDR1 SGHTA, CDR2 FQGTGA. Trimming cost V 1 base and J 9 bases, with 10 bases left between them. CDR3 length equals 13 residues. The CDR3 region has the DNA TGTGCCAGCAGCTTAATAGGCAATGTTGAGCAGTTCTTC. This sequence encodes CASSLIGNVEQFF.

Details on this clone: The same CDR3 arises from other DNA sequences in this sample as well. This chain joins TRBV29-1 and TRBJ2-5, with D tentatively TRBD2 (6 bases). Trimming took off 7 bases at V and 0 bases at J, with 12 bases between the two ends. Germline V gene lookup returns CDR1 SQVTM and CDR2 ANQGSEA. The CDR3 sequence is 13 residues long. Here the CDR3 reads CSGAGGDQETQYF. The CDR3 nucleotides read TGCAGCGGGGCCGGGGGTGACCAAGAGACCCAGTACTTC.

The V call is TRBV27, the J call TRBJ2-1; weak D call: TRBD1 (6 bases). The length of the CDR3 is 15 residues. Germline V CDR1 and CDR2: MNHEY, SMNVEV (reference sequence). V lost 6 bases and J lost 4, with 16 bases in between. The CDR3 nucleotides are TGTGCCAGCAGCTCCGGAGTGGGGGCTTACAATGAGCAGTTCTTC. Protein sequence: CASSSGVGAYNEQFF.